These 6 T cell receptor beta chains were all obtained from the same sample, sequenced in a study of T-cell reconstitution after alpha-beta-depleted transplantation in children. Preparation of the TCRbeta library was carried out with unique molecular identifiers. TCRdb re-analysed the PCR reads in MiXCR, keeping a single row per CDR3 protein. The sample shows around 420,000 distinct CDR3 sequences, roughly 15% of them seen only once. Sample: PBMCs, mostly from graft donor cells, taken 360 days after TCRalphabeta/CD19-depleted stem cell transplant. The receptors derive from a boy under three years old who had a stem cell transplant for Wiskott-Aldrich syndrome, so the T cells may come from the graft donor.

The chain recombines TRBV12-3 or TRBV12-4 with TRBJ2-5; 10 positions match TRBD2. This CDR3 has 15 amino acids. With V trimmed by 2 bases and J by 5 bases, 5 bases remained unmatched. The CDR3 loop is CASSLPLAGVETQYF. In DNA form, the CDR3 reads TGTGCCAGCAGTTTACCTCTAGCGGGAGTGGAGACCCAGTACTTC.

This clonotype was picked up a small number of times. The chain recombines TRBV27 with TRBJ2-5; a weak D match, TRBD2 (5 bases). Trimming stripped 8 bases from V and 4 bases from J, with 14 bases between. The germline CDR1 and CDR2 sequences are MNHEY and SMNVEV (reference sequence). The CDR3 runs 13 residues. This chain's CDR3 is CASGVRRGETQYF. DNA of the CDR3: TGTGCCAGCGGAGTCCGACGGGGAGAGACCCAGTACTTC.

The chain links TRBV11-2 to TRBJ2-5, with 7 nucleotides matching TRBD1. V lost 1 base, J lost 5 bases, and 4 bases stayed unmatched. Germline V gene sequence: CDR1 SGHAT, CDR2 FQNNGV. The CDR3 is 14 amino acids. The CDR3 loop reads CASSLGGTAETQYF. The CDR3 nucleotides are TGTGCCAGCAGCTTAGGGGGGACAGCGGAGACCCAGTACTTC.

This chain joins TRBV4-1 and TRBJ2-1; 14 nucleotides line up with TRBD2. This CDR3 comprises 19 residues. Germline lookup yields CDR1 MGHRA and CDR2 YSYEKL. With 0 bases clipped from V and 6 bases from J, the junction kept 10 bases outside the gene matches. The CDR3 region has the DNA TGCGCCAGCAGCCAAGATAGACTAGCGGGAGGGCCAGGTAGCAATGAGCAGTTCTTC. It translates to CASSQDRLAGGPGSNEQFF.

In its sample, this clonotype was seen a few times. The chain couples TRBV3-1 to TRBJ2-3; 12 positions match TRBD2. From germline, CDR1 is LGHDT and CDR2 YNNKEL (reference sequence). Unmatched junction bases numbered 0, after V lost 1 base and J lost 1 base. The CDR3 consists of 16 residues. The CDR3 spells CASSQASGGGTDTQYF. In nucleotides, the CDR3 is TGTGCCAGCAGCCAAGCTAGCGGGGGGGGCACAGATACGCAGTATTTT.

This chain links TRBV10-3 with TRBJ2-1, with D perhaps TRBD2 (6 bases). Deletions cut 4 bases from V and 3 bases from J, with 19 bases between. The CDR3 is 17 residues long. Germline V CDR1 and CDR2: ENHRY, SYGVKD. The CDR3 nucleotides are TGTGCCATCAGTGCGGGGGTCCTTGTAATTGGCTACAATGAGCAGTTCTTC. Translation gives CAISAGVLVIGYNEQFF.